These T cell receptor beta chains were read from a single sample in a study of CXCR3-negative and CXCR3-positive naive CD8 T cells. TCRdb reanalyzed the 5' RACE reads, giving one entry per CDR3 protein sequence and no DNA. The ten most abundant clones cover around 1.5% of a sample with 84,000 or so distinct CDR3 sequences. The source material was naive CXCR3- CD8+ T cells from blood. The receptor set was obtained from a human donor in good health. Some clones in this sample may be carry-over from other donors' samples. Each CDR3 is given with its conserved first and last residue. The order of the fields is V gene, clone size, J gene, CDR3 protein. Clone size is not always given. Where it is, it says once, few, many or a class for expanded clones.

v_gene: TRBV29-1
abundance: .
j_gene: TRBJ2-7
CDR3aa: CSVVGQGPHEQYF

v_gene: TRBV6-2/TRBV6-3
abundance: .
j_gene: TRBJ2-3
CDR3aa: CASSYGAATDTQYF

v_gene: TRBV20-1
abundance: .
j_gene: TRBJ2-3
CDR3aa: CSARTSGPPDTQYF

v_gene: TRBV29-1
abundance: .
j_gene: TRBJ2-3
CDR3aa: CSVDGLAGEVDTQYF

v_gene: TRBV4-2
abundance: .
j_gene: TRBJ1-1
CDR3aa: CASSQDEGAMSPEAFF

v_gene: TRBV15
abundance: .
j_gene: TRBJ1-1
CDR3aa: CATSKSPDGSLEAFF

v_gene: TRBV28
abundance: .
j_gene: TRBJ2-2
CDR3aa: CASSWRGLDAGELFF

v_gene: TRBV7-2
abundance: .
j_gene: TRBJ2-7
CDR3aa: CASSFSGGALSYEQYF

v_gene: TRBV4-1
abundance: .
j_gene: TRBJ2-7
CDR3aa: CASSQALVYEQYF

v_gene: TRBV29-1
abundance: .
j_gene: TRBJ1-1
CDR3aa: CSVETRGRTEAFF

v_gene: TRBV29-1
abundance: .
j_gene: TRBJ1-2
CDR3aa: CSVVSLLEGYTF

v_gene: TRBV29-1
abundance: .
j_gene: TRBJ2-3
CDR3aa: CSVEGLTDTQYF

v_gene: TRBV28
abundance: .
j_gene: TRBJ1-5
CDR3aa: CASSLYSRFGNQPQYF

v_gene: TRBV29-1
abundance: .
j_gene: TRBJ2-7
CDR3aa: CSAVTGAYEQYF

v_gene: TRBV7-9
abundance: .
j_gene: TRBJ2-5
CDR3aa: CASRSAGQETQYF

v_gene: TRBV6-2/TRBV6-3
abundance: medium-sized
j_gene: TRBJ2-7
CDR3aa: CASREQGAISYEQYF

v_gene: TRBV3-1
abundance: .
j_gene: TRBJ1-1
CDR3aa: CASSPVMNTEAFF

v_gene: TRBV29-1
abundance: .
j_gene: TRBJ2-3
CDR3aa: CSVIAGTRTDTQYF

v_gene: TRBV11-2
abundance: .
j_gene: TRBJ2-3
CDR3aa: CASSSRPSGKSTDTQYF

v_gene: TRBV28
abundance: .
j_gene: TRBJ2-5
CDR3aa: CASSFTTMAGIVTQYF

v_gene: TRBV7-2
abundance: .
j_gene: TRBJ1-4
CDR3aa: CASSRDRANNEKLFF

v_gene: TRBV29-1
abundance: .
j_gene: TRBJ2-2
CDR3aa: CSVEGGQGANTGELFF

v_gene: TRBV7-6
abundance: .
j_gene: TRBJ2-2
CDR3aa: CASSLGTGNTGELFF

v_gene: TRBV7-6
abundance: .
j_gene: TRBJ2-1
CDR3aa: CASSRDSYNNEQFF

v_gene: TRBV4-2
abundance: .
j_gene: TRBJ2-7
CDR3aa: CASSQELQGSYEQYF

v_gene: TRBV2
abundance: .
j_gene: TRBJ2-1
CDR3aa: CASSPSGGQVNEQFF

v_gene: TRBV4-1
abundance: .
j_gene: TRBJ2-7
CDR3aa: CASSHPKDGGSYEQYF

v_gene: TRBV19
abundance: .
j_gene: TRBJ2-7
CDR3aa: CALGEDYEQYF

v_gene: TRBV30
abundance: .
j_gene: TRBJ1-6
CDR3aa: CAWISDGSPLHF

v_gene: TRBV4-1
abundance: .
j_gene: TRBJ2-2
CDR3aa: CASTPGLAGELFF

v_gene: TRBV21-1
abundance: .
j_gene: TRBJ2-1
CDR3aa: CASSKGKRGAYYNEQFF

v_gene: TRBV29-1
abundance: .
j_gene: TRBJ2-1
CDR3aa: CSVEGGGSSYNEQFF

v_gene: TRBV28
abundance: .
j_gene: TRBJ2-7
CDR3aa: CASSLTGVYEQYF

v_gene: TRBV7-2
abundance: .
j_gene: TRBJ2-2
CDR3aa: CASSLEGQGYTGELFF

v_gene: TRBV28
abundance: .
j_gene: TRBJ2-1
CDR3aa: CASSHRGSGANNNEQFF

v_gene: TRBV3-1
abundance: .
j_gene: TRBJ2-1
CDR3aa: CASSQEGGRARTYNEQFF

v_gene: TRBV12-3/TRBV12-4
abundance: .
j_gene: TRBJ2-5
CDR3aa: CASTSRGGLETQYF

v_gene: TRBV20-1
abundance: .
j_gene: TRBJ2-3
CDR3aa: CSAQPRDRDTQYF

v_gene: TRBV28
abundance: .
j_gene: TRBJ2-1
CDR3aa: CASSSGLAGDSYNEQFF

v_gene: TRBV6-5
abundance: .
j_gene: TRBJ2-1
CDR3aa: CASSPYPFKGQGGNEQFF

v_gene: TRBV7-9
abundance: .
j_gene: TRBJ2-7
CDR3aa: CASSPLGRAYEQYF

v_gene: TRBV29-1
abundance: .
j_gene: TRBJ2-3
CDR3aa: CSVAADTDTQYF

v_gene: TRBV5-6
abundance: .
j_gene: TRBJ2-1
CDR3aa: CASSFVTQAGNEQFF

v_gene: TRBV5-6
abundance: .
j_gene: TRBJ2-1
CDR3aa: CASSLGGTGGDEQFF

v_gene: TRBV6-1
abundance: .
j_gene: TRBJ2-3
CDR3aa: CASSLLAVSDTQYF

v_gene: TRBV29-1
abundance: .
j_gene: TRBJ2-1
CDR3aa: CSVESGTTYNEQFF

v_gene: TRBV29-1
abundance: .
j_gene: TRBJ1-1
CDR3aa: CSAGTGETEAFF

v_gene: TRBV29-1
abundance: .
j_gene: TRBJ2-2
CDR3aa: CSVGLWGGELFF

v_gene: TRBV25-1
abundance: .
j_gene: TRBJ2-5
CDR3aa: CASSEQRDQETQYF

v_gene: TRBV5-1
abundance: .
j_gene: TRBJ1-2
CDR3aa: CASSPGTAYGYTF

v_gene: TRBV12-3/TRBV12-4
abundance: .
j_gene: TRBJ2-7
CDR3aa: CASSPGSYSYEQYF

v_gene: TRBV4-1
abundance: .
j_gene: TRBJ1-5
CDR3aa: CASSQDPDRGTLDQPQHF

v_gene: TRBV7-9
abundance: .
j_gene: TRBJ1-2
CDR3aa: CASSSEYYTAAKGDGYTF

v_gene: TRBV6-6
abundance: .
j_gene: TRBJ2-7
CDR3aa: CASSGRGREGLEQYF